One and the same sample provided the 31 T cell receptor beta chains below, sequenced in a study of T cells in tuberculosis. Data came from immunoSEQ multiplex PCR; TCRdb stores just in-frame clones and leaves some out. The sample includes 60,000 or so clones, 81% of them seen just once. Thawed, overnight-rested PBMC were stained with GMM-loaded CD1B tetramer, viability dye and anti-CD3, then sorted. C32 glucose monomycolate from Rhodococcus equi was loaded onto the CD1B tetramers. Source material: CD1b-GMM tetramer-negative cells sorted from PBMCs. These receptors all come from an adult woman with latent tuberculosis.

J is TRBJ1-2 and V is TRBV18, with D perhaps matching TRBD1 (5 bases). The length of the CDR3 is 16 residues. The V gene's germline CDR1 is KGHSH and CDR2 LQKENI. Trimming shortened V by 3 bases and J by 0 bases, and 14 bases separated the two germline ends. The CDR3 is CASSPLGGFSNYGYTF. In nucleotides, the CDR3 is TGTGCCAGCTCACCCCTCGGGGGGTTTTCTAACTATGGCTACACCTTC.

The genes are TRBV6-1 and TRBJ2-7; 14 positions match TRBD2. The CDR3 is made up of 19 amino acids. The germline CDR1 and CDR2 sequences are MNHNS and SASEGT. V lost 1 base and J lost 2; bases outside the gene matches: 10. The CDR3 region is CASSEVGLAGGRWAYEQYF. Here the CDR3 DNA reads TGTGCCAGCAGTGAAGTAGGACTAGCGGGAGGTAGATGGGCCTACGAGCAGTACTTC.

This chain uses TRBV5-4 with TRBJ2-1; D gene unclear. V was trimmed by 0 bases and J by 10 bases, leaving 14 bases between them. The germline CDR1 and CDR2 sequences are SGHNT and YYREEE (reference sequence). CDR3 length: 14 amino acids. The CDR3: CASSLDPVGREQFF. CDR3 bases: TGTGCCAGCAGCTTGGACCCGGTAGGCAGGGAGCAGTTCTTC.

This chain joins TRBV15 and TRBJ2-6; 10 bases align to TRBD1. The CDR3 runs 17 residues. J gave up 2 bases and V 5 bases, and 6 bases lay outside the gene matches. Germline loops: CDR1 LNHNV, CDR2 YYDKDF (reference sequence). The CDR3 DNA reads TGTGCCACCAGCCCTGGGGGACAGGGGACTGGGGCCAACGTCCTGACTTTC. Translating it yields CATSPGGQGTGANVLTF.

The CDR3 nucleotides are TGTGCCAGTGGGACTAGCGGGAGAGGTGGGGCCAACGTCCTGACTTTC. This translates into CASGTSGRGGANVLTF. The chain uses TRBV28 and TRBJ2-6, with 14 positions matching TRBD2. The V gene end was trimmed by 9 bases and the J gene end by 3 bases; junction bases not matched to a gene: 4. CDR3 length equals 16 residues. The germline gives CDR1 MDHEN, CDR2 SYDVKM.

The V call is TRBV11-3, the J call TRBJ1-1; possibly TRBD1 for D (6 bases). This CDR3 has 14 amino acids. V lost 4 bases and J 1 base, leaving 10 bases between the germline ends. Germline CDR1 SGHNT, CDR2 YENEEA. The CDR3 DNA reads TGTGCCAGCAGCTCATCGGGACAGAACACTGAAGCTTTCTTT. Translated, it gives CASSSSGQNTEAFF.

This clone was picked up a small number of times. V is TRBV28 and J is TRBJ1-4; unclear D gene. V lost 3 bases, J lost 8 bases, and 7 bases lay in between. From germline, CDR1 is MDHEN and CDR2 SYDVKM. The CDR3 contains 12 residues. CDR3 in DNA: TGTGCCAGCAGTTTGTGGCAGGAAAAACTGTTTTTT. Amino acids: CASSLWQEKLFF.

V usage is TRBV6-1 and J usage is TRBJ2-1; tentatively, D is TRBD1 (5 bases). Deletions cut 5 bases from V and 2 bases from J, with 13 bases between. Germline V CDR1 and CDR2: MNHNS, SASEGT. The CDR3 contains 15 residues. CDR3 bases: TGTGCCAGCAGTTTGACAGTAAATCCCTACAATGAGCAGTTCTTC. The encoded protein is CASSLTVNPYNEQFF.

The V and J genes are TRBV15 and TRBJ2-5; the D is unclear. The germline V gene has CDR1 LNHNV and CDR2 YYDKDF (reference sequence). With 0 bases removed from V and 2 bases from J, the gap between germline ends came to 10 bases. This CDR3 comprises 15 residues. The CDR3 spells CATSRDAARQETQYF. The DNA of the CDR3 is TGTGCCACCAGCAGAGATGCGGCTAGACAAGAGACCCAGTACTTC.

The genes are TRBV6-6 and TRBJ2-3, with D unclear. V gave up 3 bases and J gave up 2 bases, with 12 bases separating them. CDR1 and CDR2 from the germline V gene are MNHNY and SVGAGI (reference sequence). This CDR3 comprises 15 residues. CDR3 sequence (DNA): TGTGCCAGCAGTTATCTTATACCTATCACAGATACGCAGTATTTT. Its protein product is CASSYLIPITDTQYF.

CDR3 bases: TGCAGCGTTGAAGGCCTGCCCCTCGGGCGGGCGGGGATGGATGAGCAGTTCTTC. This translates into CSVEGLPLGRAGMDEQFF. The chain recombines TRBV29-1 with TRBJ2-1; possible D gene TRBD2, 6 bases. The CDR3 has 18 amino acids. V was shortened by 1 base and J by 8 bases, with 27 bases between the two germline ends. CDR1 SQVTM and CDR2 ANQGSEA come from the germline V gene.

This sequence joins TRBV5-1 and TRBJ1-1; TRBD1 agrees at 9 bases. The V segment lost 4 bases and the J segment 3 bases; nucleotides outside the gene matches: 7. The CDR3 totals 15 residues. Germline loops: CDR1 SGHRS, CDR2 YFSETQ. The CDR3: CASSHPTGGDTEAFF. DNA of the CDR3: TGCGCCAGCAGCCACCCGACAGGGGGGGACACTGAAGCTTTCTTT.

The V call is TRBV27, the J call TRBJ2-7; 8 bases are a match to TRBD1. The V and J ends lost 5 bases and 2 bases, in that order; junction bases with no gene match: 2. The CDR3 length is 13 residues. Germline-derived CDR1 and CDR2 are MNHEY and SMNVEV (reference sequence). CDR3 coding DNA: TGTGCCAGCAGTATACAGGGGGCCTACGAGCAGTACTTC. Its translation: CASSIQGAYEQYF.

V and J are TRBV5-1 and TRBJ2-2, with TRBD1 matching 9 bases. Germline loops: CDR1 SGHRS, CDR2 YFSETQ. This CDR3 is 18 amino acids long. The junction had 11 bases not matched to a gene; V was cut back by 3 bases and J by 2 bases. The CDR3 region has the DNA TGCGCCAGCAGCTCGAACCCCGCGGGACAGGGCAACACCGGGGAGCTGTTTTTT. This codes for CASSSNPAGQGNTGELFF.

J is TRBJ2-5 and V is TRBV5-1; TRBD1 might be the D (5 bases). Between the trimmed V and J ends, which lost 4 bases and 1 base, there was a span of 14 bases. Germline V gene sequence: CDR1 SGHRS, CDR2 YFSETQ. CDR3 length equals 15 residues. The CDR3 loop reads CASSRGKGIQETQYF. The CDR3 DNA sequence: TGCGCCAGCAGCAGGGGAAAGGGGATCCAAGAGACCCAGTACTTC.

The chain couples TRBV9 to TRBJ2-5; no clear D gene. Germline V gene lookup returns CDR1 SGDLS and CDR2 YYNGEE. Trimming left V 3 bases short and J 7 bases short, with 13 bases between. This CDR3 is 13 amino acids long. The CDR3 nucleotides read TGTGCCAGCAGCGCCATGGATTCGGGGACCCAGTACTTC. It is translated as CASSAMDSGTQYF.

V usage is TRBV27 and J usage is TRBJ1-6, with a weak D call TRBD1 (5 bases). The V end lost 6 bases, the J end lost 8 bases, and 14 bases lay between the germline ends. Germline CDR1 reads MNHEY; CDR2 reads SMNVEV (reference sequence). The CDR3 has 14 residues. CDR3 DNA: TGTGCCAGCAGCCCAGGGATCTCGTATTCACCCCTCCACTTT. Its protein product is CASSPGISYSPLHF.

The J gene is TRBJ2-1, the V gene TRBV5-1; D is possibly TRBD2 (6 bases). The CDR3 runs 15 residues. Between the trimmed V and J ends, which lost 0 bases and 9 bases, there was a span of 16 bases. Per the germline V gene, CDR1 is SGHRS and CDR2 is YFSETQ. This CDR3 reads CASSLAWRGNGEQFF. The CDR3 nucleotides read TGCGCCAGCAGCTTGGCCTGGCGGGGAAACGGTGAGCAGTTCTTC.

V gene TRBV7-6 combines with J gene TRBJ1-5, with 8 bases aligning to TRBD1. The V and J ends lost 4 bases and 3 bases, in that order; junction bases with no gene match: 5. This CDR3 has 15 residues. CDR1 and CDR2 from the germline V gene are SGHVS and FNYEAQ. CDR3 DNA: TGTGCCAGCAGCTCCGGGACAGGCGACAATCAGCCCCAGCATTTT. The encoded protein is CASSSGTGDNQPQHF.

This clone was observed a few times. V is TRBV28 and J is TRBJ1-1, with D tentatively TRBD1 (5 bases). CDR1 is MDHEN and CDR2 is SYDVKM in the germline V gene. V lost 3 bases and J 4 bases, leaving 12 bases between the germline ends. This CDR3 is built from 14 residues. The CDR3 region is CASSFGGRTTEAFF. The CDR3 region has the DNA TGTGCCAGCAGTTTCGGGGGGAGGACCACTGAAGCTTTCTTT.

The V call is TRBV7-2, the J call TRBJ2-3, with 7 positions matching TRBD2. V gave up 4 bases and J gave up 0 bases; unmatched junction bases: 10. This CDR3 has 17 amino acids. CDR1 and CDR2 from the germline V gene are SGHTA and FQGNSA. This CDR3 is CASSYETSRSSTDTQYF. CDR3 sequence (DNA): TGTGCCAGCAGCTATGAGACTAGCCGATCTAGCACAGATACGCAGTATTTT.

This sequence joins TRBV9 and TRBJ1-1; D might be TRBD1 (5 bases). This CDR3 comprises 13 residues. Germline V gives CDR1 SGDLS, CDR2 YYNGEE. V lost 3 bases and J 0 bases, leaving 6 bases between the germline ends. In DNA, the CDR3 is TGTGCCAGCAGCGGGGACTTGAACACTGAAGCTTTCTTT. It specifies CASSGDLNTEAFF.

This clone showed up just a few times. The CDR3 nucleotides read TGTGCCAGCAGCCCCCCGACAAGAAATGAAAAACTGTTTTTT. Amino acid sequence: CASSPPTRNEKLFF. This chain uses TRBV11-3 with TRBJ1-4; no clear D gene. Per the germline V gene, CDR1 is SGHNT and CDR2 is YENEEA. The ends were cut back, 5 bases at V and 5 bases at J, with 12 bases in the middle. The CDR3 contains 14 residues.

This clone has a handful of counts. The chain is built from TRBV27 and TRBJ2-7, with TRBD2 matching 7 bases. The junction had 12 bases not matched to a gene; V was cut back by 5 bases and J by 2 bases. The germline gives CDR1 MNHEY, CDR2 SMNVEV (reference sequence). CDR3 length: 16 residues. CDR3 DNA sequence: TGTGCCAGCAGTACCCGGGAGCGGGGACGGACCTACGAGCAGTACTTC. As protein: CASSTRERGRTYEQYF.

The V gene is TRBV28, the J gene TRBJ2-3; D might be TRBD2 (5 bases). CDR1 and CDR2 from the germline V gene are MDHEN and SYDVKM. Deletions cut 3 bases from V and 6 bases from J, with 7 bases between. The CDR3 has 12 amino acids. The CDR3 DNA follows: TGTGCCAGCAGTTTCCCGGGGGATACGCAGTATTTT. Its translation is CASSFPGDTQYF. The full variable domain, with the rest looked up from reference TRBV28 and TRBJ2-3, is DVKVTQSSRYLVKRTGEKVFLECVQDMDHENMFWYRQDPGLGLRLIYFSYDVKMKEKGDIPEGYSVSREKKERFSLILESASTNQTSMYLCASSFPGDTQYFGPGTRLTVL.

Notes on this clone: Different DNA sequences within this sample yield the same CDR3. J is TRBJ1-1 and V is TRBV19; D remains ambiguous. V was trimmed by 5 bases and J by 7 bases, leaving 14 bases between them. CDR1 and CDR2 from the germline V gene are LNHDA and SQIVND (reference sequence). This CDR3 has 13 residues. The CDR3 sequence: CASSPRGRGEAFF. Written as DNA, the CDR3 is TGTGCCAGTAGTCCCCGAGGTCGGGGTGAAGCTTTCTTT.

The chain recombines TRBV20-1 with TRBJ2-7; D remains unclear. Trimming removed 0 bases from V and 4 bases from J, with 4 bases in between. Germline V gives CDR1 DFQATT, CDR2 SNEGSKA (reference sequence). The CDR3 extends over 11 amino acids. CDR3 in amino acids: CSARDQYEQYF. In DNA, the CDR3 is TGCAGTGCTAGAGACCAATACGAGCAGTACTTC.

The CDR3 region is CASSLPLSGGEYNEQFF. CDR3 DNA sequence: TGTGCCAGCAGTTTACCTTTGTCGGGCGGGGAATACAATGAGCAGTTCTTC. The chain employs TRBV27 and TRBJ2-1; possibly TRBD2 for D (6 bases). The germline V and J ends were trimmed by 2 bases and 4 bases, with 18 bases remaining between them. Germline V CDR1 and CDR2: MNHEY, SMNVEV (reference sequence). The CDR3 consists of 17 residues.

The chain couples TRBV6-5 to TRBJ1-2; possible D gene TRBD1, 6 bases. Germline-derived CDR1 and CDR2 are MNHEY and SVGAGI. This CDR3 is built from 13 residues. Trimming left V 6 bases short and J 4 bases short, with 12 bases between. CDR3 region: CASSAKGGYGYTF. DNA for the CDR3: TGTGCCAGCAGCGCAAAAGGGGGCTATGGCTACACCTTC.

The chain uses TRBV27 and TRBJ2-7, with 7 bases identical to TRBD2. Looked up from germline, CDR1 is MNHEY and CDR2 is SMNVEV (reference sequence). The CDR3 loop spans 15 amino acids. With V trimmed by 8 bases and J by 6 bases, 16 bases remained unmatched. CDR3 DNA sequence: TGTGCCAGCGGCCATGGGGCGGGAGTTACGGGCGAGCAGTACTTC. Translation gives CASGHGAGVTGEQYF.

The sample holds a few counts of this clone. The chain joins TRBV5-1 to TRBJ2-3; TRBD2 might be the D (6 bases). The V and J ends lost 0 bases and 5 bases respectively, with 10 bases between them. The CDR3 runs 14 residues. Germline V gene lookup returns CDR1 SGHRS and CDR2 YFSETQ. The CDR3 sequence is CASSLERDLDTQYF. In DNA form, the CDR3 reads TGCGCCAGCAGCTTGGAAAGGGACTTAGATACGCAGTATTTT.